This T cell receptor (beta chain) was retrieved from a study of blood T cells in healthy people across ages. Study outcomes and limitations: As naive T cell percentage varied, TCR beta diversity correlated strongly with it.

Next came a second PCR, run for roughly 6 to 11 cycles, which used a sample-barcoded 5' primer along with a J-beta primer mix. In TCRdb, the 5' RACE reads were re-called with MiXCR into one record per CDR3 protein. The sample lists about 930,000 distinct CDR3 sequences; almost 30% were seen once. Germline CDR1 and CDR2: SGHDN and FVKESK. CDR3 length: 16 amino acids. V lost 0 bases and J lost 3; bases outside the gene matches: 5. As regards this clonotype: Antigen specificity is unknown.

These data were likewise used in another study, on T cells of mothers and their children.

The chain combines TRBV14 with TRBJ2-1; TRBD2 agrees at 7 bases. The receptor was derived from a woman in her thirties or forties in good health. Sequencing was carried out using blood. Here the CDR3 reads CASSQDRLADYNEQFF. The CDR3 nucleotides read TGTGCCAGCAGCCAAGATCGTCTAGCGGACTACAATGAGCAGTTCTTC.